Shown below are 20 T cell receptor beta chains from a single sample sequenced in a study of blood T cell repertoires in COVID-19 (TCRdb year 2020). Library generation was performed with the immunoSEQ multiplex PCR assay. Held by TCRdb, this immuneACCESS table contains in-frame sequences only and omits some clones. Under half of the omission traces to an unresolved V gene where checked; the cause of the rest is unknown. Within this sample are 130,000 or so clones, with around 80% of them counted one time only. 12% of the sample rests with the top ten. Sequencing input: peripheral blood. The source is a woman in her sixties with acute or convalescent COVID-19.

V gene TRBV13 combines with J gene TRBJ2-2, with D unresolved. CDR1 and CDR2 (germline): PRHDT, FYEKMQ (reference sequence). V dropped 5 bases and J dropped 5 bases, with 18 bases sitting between them. The CDR3 extends over 16 amino acids. The CDR3: CASSILSKERTGELFF. The CDR3 coding sequence is TGTGCCAGCAGCATTCTTAGTAAAGAGAGGACCGGGGAGCTGTTTTTT.

This chain connects TRBV2 to TRBJ2-3; 7 bases fit TRBD1. Trimming at V came to 7 bases and at J to 7 bases, leaving 8 bases not matched to a gene. The CDR3 extends over 13 amino acids. Germline V gene data show CDR1 as SNHLY and CDR2 as FYNNEI. The CDR3 nucleotides are TGTGCCAGCAATCCACAGGGGCTGAATACGCAGTATTTT. As protein: CASNPQGLNTQYF.

The chain joins TRBV2 to TRBJ1-6; tentatively, D is TRBD1 (6 bases). This CDR3 spans 12 amino acids. V was cut by 6 bases and J by 10 bases, with 10 bases left in between. CDR1 and CDR2 (germline): SNHLY, FYNNEI. The DNA of the CDR3 is TGTGCCAGCAGCGCAGGGGACTCACCCCTCCACTTT. It yields the protein CASSAGDSPLHF. The whole variable domain, remainder taken from reference TRBV2 and TRBJ1-6, is EPEVTQTPSHQVTQMGQEVILRCVPISNHLYFYWYRQILGQKVEFLVSFYNNEISEKSEIFDDQFSVERPDGSNFTLKIRSTKLEDSAMYFCASSAGDSPLHFGNGTRLTVT.

The chain combines TRBV24-1 with TRBJ2-7; D possibly corresponds to TRBD1 (5 bases). Germline CDR1 and CDR2: KGHDR and SFDVKD. There are 13 residues in the CDR3. Between the trimmed V and J ends, which lost 1 base and 7 bases, there was a span of 10 bases. This CDR3 reads CATSDFQDTEQYF. CDR3 in DNA: TGTGCCACCAGTGATTTCCAGGACACTGAGCAGTACTTC.

In its sample, this clone was seen once. V is TRBV19 and J is TRBJ1-3, with 8 bases matching TRBD1. The germline V gene has CDR1 LNHDA and CDR2 SQIVND (reference sequence). J lost 0 bases, V lost 10 bases, and 8 bases had no gene match. There are 15 residues in the CDR3. DNA for the CDR3: TGTGCCACGGTCGACAGGGGCCTCTCTGGAAACACCATATATTTT. Its translation is CATVDRGLSGNTIYF.

This clone occurred once. The chain has TRBV28 and TRBJ1-2; D gene unclear. The germline V and J ends were trimmed by 9 bases and 4 bases, with 15 bases remaining between them. CDR3 length: 13 residues. The germline gives CDR1 MDHEN, CDR2 SYDVKM. CDR3 sequence reads: CASQLYGLYGYTF. For the CDR3, the DNA is TGTGCCAGTCAACTTTACGGTCTCTATGGCTACACCTTC.

The V and J genes are TRBV7-9 and TRBJ1-1, with a weak D call TRBD1 (5 bases). The CDR3 totals 14 residues. In germline, CDR1 is SEHNR, CDR2 FQNEAQ (reference sequence). V gave up 2 bases and J gave up 8 bases, with 15 bases separating them. Here the CDR3 reads CASSLPPGRGEAFF. Written as DNA, the CDR3 is TGTGCCAGCAGCTTACCCCCGGGGCGGGGGGAAGCTTTCTTT. Full variable domain (rest looked up from reference TRBV7-9 and TRBJ1-1): DTGVSQNPRHKITKRGQNVTFRCDPISEHNRLYWYRQTLGQGPEFLTYFQNEAQLEKSRLLSDRFSAERPKGSFSTLEIQRTEQGDSAMYLCASSLPPGRGEAFFGQGTRLTVV.

V is TRBV19 and J is TRBJ1-1; no reliable D call. Trimming removed 9 bases from V and 0 bases from J, with 14 bases in between. The CDR3 totals 14 residues. Germline assignment: CDR1 LNHDA and CDR2 SQIVND (reference sequence). CDR3 protein: CASRREFMNTEAFF. The CDR3 bases are TGTGCCAGCAGGAGGGAGTTTATGAACACTGAAGCTTTCTTT.

CDR3 amino acids: CASSQATATNEKLFF. The CDR3 coding sequence is TGTGCCAGCAGCCAAGCGACTGCAACTAATGAAAAACTGTTTTTT. This sequence joins TRBV3-1 (or the pseudogene TRBV3-2) and TRBJ1-4; D not resolved. Trimming stripped 1 base from V and 0 bases from J, with 6 bases between. Per the germline V gene, CDR1 is LGHDT and CDR2 is YNNKEL (reference sequence). This CDR3 comprises 15 residues.

This sequence joins TRBV19 and TRBJ1-3, with D maybe TRBD1 (5 bases). CDR1 and CDR2 (germline): LNHDA, SQIVND (reference sequence). The ends were cut back, 6 bases at V and 8 bases at J, with 20 bases in the middle. This CDR3 has 15 residues. DNA for the CDR3: TGTGCCAGTAGCATTTGGGCAGGGAAGTCGGACACCATATATTTT. Translating gives CASSIWAGKSDTIYF. Based on the CDR3 plus reference TRBV19 and TRBJ1-3, the full variable domain is DGGITQSPKYLFRKEGQNVTLSCEQNLNHDAMYWYRQDPGQGLRLIYYSQIVNDFQKGDIAEGYSVSREKKESFPLTVTSAQKNPTAFYLCASSIWAGKSDTIYFGEGSWLTVV.

This chain joins TRBV3-1 (or the pseudogene TRBV3-2) and TRBJ2-3; no clear D gene. Germline CDR1 is LGHDT and CDR2 is YNNKEL (reference sequence). The CDR3 spans 17 residues. V lost 1 base and J lost 0, with 14 bases in between. The CDR3 here is CASSQGSRSSSTDTQYF. CDR3 in DNA: TGTGCCAGCAGCCAAGGATCGCGGAGTTCTAGCACAGATACGCAGTATTTT.

This clone came up a few times. The rearrangement joins TRBV10-3 to TRBJ1-3; D might be TRBD1 (5 bases). V was shortened by 3 bases and J by 10 bases, with 13 bases between the two germline ends. Germline assignment: CDR1 ENHRY and CDR2 SYGVKD. CDR3 length: 13 amino acids. The CDR3 reads CAISDPRGETIYF. Here the CDR3 DNA reads TGTGCCATCAGTGACCCCCGGGGGGAAACCATATATTTT.

This sequence joins TRBV13 and TRBJ2-7; tentatively, D is TRBD1 (6 bases). The CDR3 has 14 residues. Trimming stripped 3 bases from V and 5 bases from J, with 14 bases between. Germline CDR1 and CDR2: PRHDT and FYEKMQ (reference sequence). CDR3 sequence reads: CASSLGARVDEQYF. The DNA of the CDR3 is TGTGCCAGCAGCTTGGGGGCCAGGGTGGACGAGCAGTACTTC.

The rearrangement links TRBV5-1 to TRBJ1-1, with a tentative D call TRBD1 (5 bases). Trimming shortened V by 4 bases and J by 3 bases, and 13 bases separated the two germline ends. This CDR3 is built from 14 residues. CDR1 and CDR2 (germline): SGHRS, YFSETQ. The CDR3 here is CASSRRGGDTEAFF. The CDR3 nucleotides read TGCGCCAGCAGCCGGAGGGGCGGGGACACTGAAGCTTTCTTT.

This clone was seen a single time. The chain carries TRBV4-1 and TRBJ1-2; 9 bases are shared with TRBD1. The CDR3 contains 15 residues. The germline CDR1 and CDR2 sequences are MGHRA and YSYEKL. Trimming cost V 6 bases and J 4 bases; bases outside gene matches: 9. CDR3 nucleotide sequence: TGCGCCAGCAGTCGGTCCGGGACAGGGTTCTATGGCTACACCTTC. This encodes CASSRSGTGFYGYTF.

The chain recombines TRBV30 with TRBJ1-2; D gene uncertain. This CDR3 has 13 residues. V gave up 0 bases and J gave up 2 bases, with 7 bases separating them. Germline V CDR1 and CDR2: GTSNPN, SVGIG (reference sequence). The CDR3 DNA reads as TGTGCCTGGAGTGTAAAGCGAAACTATGGCTACACCTTC. Encoded protein: CAWSVKRNYGYTF.

This chain uses TRBV29-1 with TRBJ1-1; 7 nucleotides match TRBD1. This CDR3 is built from 11 residues. V shed 2 bases, J shed 8 bases, and the junction held 2 bases outside the gene matches. The germline gives CDR1 SQVTM, CDR2 ANQGSEA. CDR3 coding DNA: TGCAGCGTTGAAAGGGGGCTCGAAGCTTTCTTT. It encodes CSVERGLEAFF.

The chain employs TRBV5-1 and TRBJ1-2; no firm D call. Germline values: CDR1 SGHRS, CDR2 YFSETQ. The V and J ends lost 0 bases and 2 bases respectively, with 8 bases between them. The CDR3 runs to 14 residues. As DNA, the CDR3 is TGCGCCAGCAGCTTGGGAGCGGCAAACTATGGCTACACCTTC. Translated, it gives CASSLGAANYGYTF.

The V call is TRBV2, the J call TRBJ1-2; D gene uncertain. This CDR3 has 17 amino acids. Germline CDR1 reads SNHLY; CDR2 reads FYNNEI. V was clipped by 7 bases and J by 3 bases, with 24 bases between them. The CDR3 region is CASTKKRHPGEDYGYTF. For the CDR3, the DNA is TGTGCCAGCACCAAAAAGCGGCACCCCGGGGAGGACTATGGCTACACCTTC.

The chain uses TRBV14 and TRBJ1-3; TRBD1 matches at 8 bases. Trimming removed 2 bases from V and 0 bases from J; junction bases left unmatched: 3. This CDR3 comprises 16 residues. Per the germline V gene, CDR1 is SGHDN and CDR2 is FVKESK. The CDR3 reads CASSQYRGSSGNTIYF. The CDR3 DNA follows: TGTGCCAGCAGCCAATACAGGGGGAGCTCTGGAAACACCATATATTTT.